This TCR beta chain was documented in a study of blood T cell repertoires in COVID-19. Across the whole study: COVID-19 samples, acute and convalescent, were from the United States, Italy and Spain. The cDNA or gDNA used as material had been derived from T cells, B-cell-depleted T cells, or PBMCs.

The CDR3 is made up of 15 amino acids. V was shortened by 5 bases and J by 6 bases, with 14 bases between the two germline ends. From germline, CDR1 is MNHNY and CDR2 SVGAGI (reference sequence). Sequencing used immunoSEQ multiplex PCR; TCRdb keeps in-frame clones, though not all of them. The table lists about 250,000 clones, about 83% of them singletons. Sequencing was performed on peripheral blood. The chain is built from TRBV6-6 and TRBJ1-6; D is unresolved. The source is a human donor in a cohort sampled during active COVID-19. This chain's CDR3 is CASSAETGFNSPLHF. The CDR3 bases are TGTGCCAGCAGTGCCGAGACTGGATTTAATTCACCCCTCCACTTT.